The present T cell receptor (beta chain) was sequenced within a study of vaccination and CD4 T cells after COVID-19. On the study more broadly: Convalescent donors totaled six males and four females, including two who were Hispanic.

Whole-study findings and limits: A median approximately 86% of convalescent patients' SARS-CoV-2-reactive clones emerged only after vaccination.

Treatment given: approximately nine-day PBMC culture with coronavirus spike peptide pools or control peptides (ViraFEST assay). The ViraFEST method relied on peptide pools to expand antigen-specific T cells, followed by TCR sequencing. Researchers grew the cells for 9 to 11 days and then pulled out CD4+ T cells by negative selection. Sequenced with the Oncomine TCR Beta short-read assay was DNA taken from cultured CD4+ T cells. TCRdb used MiXCR to reprocess the PCR reads, holding one entry per CDR3 protein. The table lists fewer than 20,000 distinct CDR3 sequences, nearly 55% of them singletons. With 7 bases clipped from V and 7 bases from J, the junction kept 10 bases outside the gene matches. The length of the CDR3 is 14 residues. Germline V gives CDR1 MDHEN, CDR2 SYDVKM. On this clonotype: The antigen is unknown.

This sequence joins TRBV28 and TRBJ1-2, with 9 bases matching TRBD1. The material was CD4+ T cells from blood, cultured in vitro, obtained before SARS-CoV-2 vaccination. This receptor was obtained from a human donor who had recovered from COVID-19. In DNA, the CDR3 is TGTGCCAGCACCCTGGACAGGGGCGTACGTGGCTACACCTTC. Its translation is CASTLDRGVRGYTF.